This entry features one TCR beta chain sequence. The specificity of this receptor is unknown. There are no base qualities to consult, and no much larger clone falls within one base. CDR3 length: 13 amino acids, cysteine to phenylalanine. Of the read, only the CDR3 DNA is kept; its 39 bases are in frame from base 1. Here V drops 2 bases and J drops 6 bases, and the junction holds 3 bases not matched to any gene. The germline V gene (reference sequence) yields SGHNT for CDR1 and YYREEE for CDR2. These data originate in a study of CD8+ T cells in alopecia areata (dated by TCRdb to 2016 to 2018). Study-level background: Treated patients were enrolled in an open-label pilot trial of oral tofacitinib at 5 to 10 mg twice daily for moderate-to-severe alopecia areata. Tofacitinib was administered for 6 to 18 months, and 6 months of follow-up off drug were then conducted to assess delayed response and recurrence. Disease severity in treated patients was measured with the SALT score, which quantifies the percentage of affected scalp surface area. To study T cell clonal expansion in alopecia areata, the researchers applied high-throughput TCRbeta sequencing to both the C3H/HeJ mouse model and human patients. Human TCRbeta sequencing covered scalp tissue and sorted CD4+ and CD8+ peripheral blood T cells from patchy and totalis/universalis alopecia areata patients and healthy controls. Tofacitinib-treated patients had biopsies at baseline and at 4 and 24 weeks of treatment, with a later scalp biopsy in several patients. Scalp clonality was compared among normal scalp (n=4), patchy alopecia areata scalp (n=8), and alopecia totalis/universalis scalp (n=8). RNA was extracted with the PAXgene miRNA kit for fixed scalp, the miRNeasy kit for PBMCs, and the RNeasy kit for mouse skin. immunoSEQ multiplex PCR using 35 Vbeta forward primers and 13 Jbeta reverse primers was used to amplify TCRbeta CDR3 regions.

Reading the label with the study, this specimen's time point is: around 29 days on oral tofacitinib. Taken with the paper, the label for treatment or condition translates to: oral pan-JAK inhibitor, 5-10 mg twice daily. Peripheral blood and lesional scalp punch biopsies were obtained from patients with alopecia areata. PBMCs were isolated by density centrifugation and stained for CD3, CD4 and CD8, and CD4+ and CD8+ T cells were sorted on a FACSAria. Libraries were made using the immunoSEQ multiplex PCR assay. For TCR sequencing, RNA was extracted from every sample and reverse transcribed into cDNA to serve as template. First-strand cDNA was synthesized with SuperScript III using a 2:1 mix of oligo-dT and random hexamers. A synthetic immune receptor repertoire was used to gauge amplification bias, and whatever bias remained was removed computationally. Per the original workflow: Raw reads were preprocessed to remove errors, and CDR3 was defined according to IMGT conventions as the region from the conserved cysteine to phenylalanine. Clonality was computed by normalizing Shannon entropy by log2 of the number of productive unique TCRs and subtracting the result from 1. Scalp TCRbeta sequences were cross-referenced with sorted blood CD4 and CD8 repertoires so that the CD4 or CD8 identity of scalp clones could be inferred. As stored in TCRdb, this immuneACCESS dataset retains in-frame rearrangements with V and J assigned. A fraction of the clones does not appear; measured against another copy, unresolved V genes explain less than half of the discrepancy, and the remainder lacks a known reason. That table gives V, J and clone size, and the DNA gave D and trimming. The sample data list some 150,000 clones, and roughly 86% of these were observed just once. The ten largest make up under 15% of the sample.

Here is what the overall study found, with its caveats: Tofacitinib significantly lowered scalp clonality and the number of expanded CD8+ clones among the top 100 scalp clones. Because the treated cohort was small and included a single nonresponder, larger studies are needed to assess links between baseline CD8+ expansion and response. Unlike mouse skin, which is dominated by gammadelta T cells, normal human skin has resident alphabeta T cells that are also sequenced, and this complicates analysis of the scalp TCR repertoire. During tofacitinib treatment, many expanded lesional clones remained in scalp and blood, and this persistence may partly explain relapse after treatment is stopped. Higher clonality and more expanded CD8+ clones were observed in lesional scalp than in normal scalp, particularly in alopecia totalis/universalis, a finding suggestive of antigenic drive. Shared TCR sequences between patients were less evident than in mice, which may be partly attributable to HLA diversity in the patient population.

This clonotype originated in a human donor with alopecia areata. The sequence links TRBV5-4 to TRBJ2-7; 9 central nucleotides agree with TRBD1. This specimen consisted of CD8+ T cells sorted from blood, obtained at week 4, from a patient treated with tofacitinib. The CDR3 sequence is CASSFGQGSEQYF. At the DNA level, the sequence is TGTGCCAGCAGCTTCGGACAGGGGTCCGAGCAGTACTTC.